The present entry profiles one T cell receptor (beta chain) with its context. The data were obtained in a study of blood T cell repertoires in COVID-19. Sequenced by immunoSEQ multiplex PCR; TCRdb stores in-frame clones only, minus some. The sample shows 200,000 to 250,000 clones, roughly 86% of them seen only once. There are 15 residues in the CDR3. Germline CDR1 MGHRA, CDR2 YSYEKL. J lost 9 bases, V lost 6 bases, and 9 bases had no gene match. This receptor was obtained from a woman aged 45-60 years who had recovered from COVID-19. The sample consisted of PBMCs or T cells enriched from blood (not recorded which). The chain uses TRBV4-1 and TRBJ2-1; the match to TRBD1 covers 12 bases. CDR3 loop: CASSPGQGAPGEQFF. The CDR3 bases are TGCGCCAGCAGTCCGGGACAGGGGGCGCCGGGTGAGCAGTTCTTC.